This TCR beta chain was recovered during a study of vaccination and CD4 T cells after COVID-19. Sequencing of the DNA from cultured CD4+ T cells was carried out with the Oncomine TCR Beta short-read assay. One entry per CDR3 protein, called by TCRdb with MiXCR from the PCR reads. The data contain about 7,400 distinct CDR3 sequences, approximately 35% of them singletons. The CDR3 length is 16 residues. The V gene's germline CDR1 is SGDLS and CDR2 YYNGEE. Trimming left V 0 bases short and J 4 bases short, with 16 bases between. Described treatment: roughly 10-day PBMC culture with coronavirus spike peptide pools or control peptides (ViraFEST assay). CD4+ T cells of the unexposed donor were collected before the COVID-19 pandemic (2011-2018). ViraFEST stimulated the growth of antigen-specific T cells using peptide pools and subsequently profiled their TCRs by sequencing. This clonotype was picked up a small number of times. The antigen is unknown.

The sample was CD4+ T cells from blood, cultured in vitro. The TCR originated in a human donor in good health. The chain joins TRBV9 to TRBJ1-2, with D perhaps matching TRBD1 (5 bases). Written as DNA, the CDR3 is TGTGCCAGCAGCGTAGGGGGGACCGGACACATCTATGGCTACACCTTC. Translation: CASSVGGTGHIYGYTF.